This TCR beta chain comes out of a study of response to subunit inactivated influenza vaccine (dated 2018 in TCRdb). In the study overall: To follow how T cells responded to a trivalent subunit inactivated influenza vaccine, the researchers relied on deep quantitative profiling of the T cell receptor repertoire. Overall study outcomes, separate from this receptor: The authors suggested that each seasonal influenza vaccination may recruit only a limited number of new T cells.

In the case of this clonotype: There is no known antigen for this receptor. Nothing much larger sits one base from this clone, and base qualities are not available.

V lost 0 bases and J lost 6 bases; the stretch between them is 11 bases long. Taken from the germline V gene, the CDR1 and CDR2 loops are SGHVS and FNYEAQ. From the cysteine through the phenylalanine, the CDR3 covers 14 amino acids. The only DNA kept is the CDR3, 42 bases in frame from the first base. The library came from RT-PCR. TCRdb lists the instrument as Illumina HiSeq 2500. TCRdb reprocessing: public reads trimmed at Q25 with fastp, clones called with MiXCR, in-frame beta chains kept. CDR3 protein duplicates are merged, each entry listing the most common genes and DNA. Across this sample there are around 520,000 distinct CDR3 sequences, with roughly 23% seen only once. 1.9% of the sample is taken by the ten largest.

Recombination connected TRBV7-6 to TRBJ1-2; a tentative D match to TRBD1 spans 6 bases. The TCR comes from a middle-aged man who received an inactivated influenza vaccine. Donor details come from another sample of the same person, matched by shared clones. The sample was CD4+ T cells sorted from PBMCs, taken roughly 5 days after vaccination. CDR3 loop: CASSLAQGLDGYTF. The bases read TGTGCCAGCAGCTTAGCGCAGGGGTTGGATGGCTACACCTTC.